Listed below are T cell receptor beta chains from one sample, sequenced in a study of blood T cell repertoires in COVID-19. The protocol was immunoSEQ multiplex PCR, while the TCRdb copy is restricted to in-frame clones and leaves out a portion. In the table there are about 70,000 clones, about 86% of which are singletons. The source material was peripheral blood. These receptor sequences come from a middle-aged man with COVID-19, enrolled during active disease. CDR3s leave out the opening cysteine and the closing phenylalanine or tryptophan. Not all rows give a size; the values are once, few, many and, for expanded clones, a class.

V	J	size	CDR3
TRBV28	TRBJ2-7	NA	ASSLDTSYEQY
TRBV7-9	TRBJ2-7	NA	ASTAGASYEQY
TRBV29-1	TRBJ1-3	few	SVRQGASSGNTIY
TRBV27	TRBJ2-7	NA	ASNPSGTGGAYEQY
TRBV7-9	TRBJ2-7	NA	ASSPGSYEQY
TRBV5-1	TRBJ1-4	NA	ASSLGSGGTNEKLF
TRBV9	TRBJ2-1	NA	ASSPSGNEQF
TRBV28	TRBJ1-5	NA	ASKDGTRDQPQH
TRBV2	TRBJ2-7	NA	ASRGDSYEQY
TRBV2	TRBJ2-7	NA	ASSEMTSAFYEQY
TRBV3-1/TRBV3-2	TRBJ2-1	NA	ASSPAGREQF
TRBV6-6	TRBJ1-4	NA	ASSLTGGNEKLF
TRBV6-5	TRBJ2-2	NA	ASSMTGGRGELF
TRBV15	TRBJ1-5	NA	ATSRGGEQPQH
TRBV9	TRBJ2-5	NA	ASSVGASGGPGGETQY
TRBV7-2	TRBJ2-5	NA	ASSLQGGQETQY
TRBV29-1	TRBJ2-3	NA	SVDRALDTQY
TRBV10-2	TRBJ1-1	NA	ASSEQGAENTEAF
TRBV5-1	TRBJ2-5	NA	ASSLETVQETQY
TRBV5-4	TRBJ2-7	NA	ASSSDNSGREQY
TRBV18	TRBJ1-3	NA	ASSPTGKGGNTIY
TRBV3-1/TRBV3-2	TRBJ2-5	NA	ASSQDQEETQY
TRBV15	TRBJ1-6	NA	ATSRERAAESPLH
TRBV6-2/TRBV6-3	TRBJ1-2	NA	ASSYDRSNYGYT
TRBV6-1	TRBJ2-5	NA	ASSEGGAGKETQY
TRBV5-1	TRBJ1-2	NA	ASSLAQADQDYT
TRBV10-2	TRBJ1-1	NA	ASRDKAFLKGVNTEAF
TRBV10-3	TRBJ1-5	NA	AISGGQGNQPQH
TRBV10-1	TRBJ2-7	NA	ASSESGGHEQY
TRBV7-9	TRBJ2-5	NA	ASSLIQGARETQY
TRBV28	TRBJ2-1	NA	ASSLPRTDNEQF
TRBV10-1	TRBJ2-3	NA	ASSAGTTRDTQY